The T cell receptor (beta chain) under discussion was sequenced for a study of a mutant IDH1 vaccine in newly diagnosed glioma. Regarding time point: week 35, safety follow-up. Each dose of the vaccine consisted of 300 ug of mutant IDH1 20-mer peptide, with topical imiquimod. The data were produced by immunoSEQ multiplex PCR, yet TCRdb's version contains in-frame clones alone and is incomplete. The repertoire holds some 58,000 clones, with 81% as singletons. Concerning this clone: What it binds is not known.

The length of the CDR3 is 16 residues. Germline V gives CDR1 MNHNY, CDR2 SVGAGI (reference sequence). V lost 5 bases to trimming and J lost 4 bases, with 18 bases between them. This TCR was sampled from a man aged 40-49 years with glioma. Sequencing used PBMCs, obtained from a glioma patient whose treatment included an IDH1 peptide vaccine. This sequence joins TRBV6-6 and TRBJ2-1; D is ambiguous. The CDR3 sequence: CASSGAIADVYNEQFF. The CDR3 DNA is TGTGCCAGCAGTGGTGCCATAGCAGATGTATACAATGAGCAGTTCTTC.